Given below is one TCR beta chain in context. Its antigen is unknown. The CDR3 runs 16 residues. The V gene's germline CDR1 is LNHNV and CDR2 YYDKDF (reference sequence). Trimming removed 0 bases from V and 4 bases from J; junction bases left unmatched: 6. A mixed TRB-A/B primer pool amplified rearranged TRB by multiplex touch-down PCR. TCRdb fed the multiplex PCR reads into MiXCR, producing one record per CDR3 protein. The sample shows around 13,000 distinct CDR3 sequences, about 25% of them seen only once. These data are taken from a study of T cell repertoires in aging, cancer and after chemotherapy. Study-level background: Six age groups, ranging from 30 or younger to 70 or older, included the donors. Regarding the study as a whole: These repertoire data do not allow conclusions about immunological memory after chemotherapy. Age-matched healthy donors had significantly more diverse, less clonal blood TCR repertoires than untreated cancer patients. In healthy donors, age-related TCR diversity loss mainly reflected lost richness.

Amplification of TCR beta used genomic DNA extracted from peripheral blood. The TCR comes from a human donor in good health. The genes are TRBV15 and TRBJ2-3, with 8 bases lining up with TRBD2. The sample taken for sequencing was blood. The CDR3 DNA reads as TGTGCCACCAGCAGAGATTCGGGGGGGGGCGCAGATACGCAGTATTTT. Its protein is CATSRDSGGGADTQYF.